What follows are 24 T cell receptor beta chains derived from one specimen sequenced in a study of T cells after yellow fever vaccination. TCRdb ran MiXCR on the 5' RACE reads and lists one entry per CDR3 protein. The data hold approximately 610,000 distinct CDR3 sequences, with about a sixth observed a single time. Sequenced here: PBMCs, sampled roughly 5 days after the first yellow fever vaccination. These receptors all stem from a man between 18 and 35 years old who received the YFV17D yellow fever vaccine.

In this sample, this clonotype turned up a few times. The V and J genes are TRBV7-6 and TRBJ2-3; D uncertain. The V gene lost 3 bases and the J gene lost 0 bases, with 10 bases spanning the gap. The CDR3 length is 15 residues. The V gene's germline CDR1 is SGHVS and CDR2 FNYEAQ. CDR3: CASSLNPTSTDTQYF. The CDR3 DNA sequence: TGTGCCAGCAGCTTGAACCCAACTAGCACAGATACGCAGTATTTT.

Only a few counts were recorded for this clonotype. The CDR3 DNA reads TGTGCCAGCAGGTTTGCGGGGAACACTGAAGCTTTCTTT. This encodes CASRFAGNTEAFF. The chain combines TRBV7-3 with TRBJ1-1; the D is unclear. Deletions cut 6 bases from V and 1 base from J, with 9 bases between. The length of the CDR3 is 13 residues. From germline, CDR1 is SGHTA and CDR2 FQGTGA.

This clonotype showed up just a few times. The chain links TRBV6-1 to TRBJ2-5; D uncertain. V dropped 4 bases and J dropped 6 bases, with 15 bases sitting between them. This CDR3 comprises 14 residues. The germline V gene has CDR1 MNHNS and CDR2 SASEGT. CDR3 coding DNA: TGTGCCAGCAGTGCCCCCGGTGGGCCCAAGACCCAGTACTTC. It encodes CASSAPGGPKTQYF.

This clonotype was observed many times. V and J are TRBV20-1 and TRBJ2-7; 11 nucleotides match TRBD1. Germline V lookup: CDR1 DFQATT, CDR2 SNEGSKA (reference sequence). The CDR3 extends over 13 amino acids. The junction had 5 bases not matched to a gene; V was cut back by 6 bases and J by 4 bases. CDR3 bases: TGCAGTGCCACCGGGACAGGGGGATACGAGCAGTACGTC. It is translated as CSATGTGGYEQYV.

This clonotype was seen only a few times. The chain combines TRBV13 with TRBJ1-4; D is ambiguous. The CDR3 loop spans 15 amino acids. Per the germline V gene, CDR1 is PRHDT and CDR2 is FYEKMQ (reference sequence). V was clipped by 5 bases and J by 3 bases, with 13 bases between them. CDR3 bases: TGTGCCAGCAGCCCCCACACTGGGGCTAATGAAAAACTGTTTTTT. Its translation is CASSPHTGANEKLFF.

The gene calls are TRBV5-4 and TRBJ1-1, with D unresolved. Between the trimmed V and J ends, which lost 0 bases and 1 base, there was a span of 10 bases. Germline assignment: CDR1 SGHNT and CDR2 YYREEE (reference sequence). The length of the CDR3 is 15 residues. The CDR3 DNA follows: TGTGCCAGCAGCTTGGAGGCGGCACCGAACACTGAAGCTTTCTTT. Translated, it gives CASSLEAAPNTEAFF.

The chain is built from TRBV6-5 and TRBJ1-4, with D possibly TRBD1 on 5 matching bases. Trimming stripped 0 bases from V and 10 bases from J, with 15 bases between. Per the germline V gene, CDR1 is MNHEY and CDR2 is SVGAGI. The CDR3 length is 15 residues. CDR3 coding DNA: TGTGCCAGCAGTTACTCCCAGGGCGATGGGGGAAAACTGTTTTTT. Amino acids: CASSYSQGDGGKLFF.

In this sample, this clonotype turned up a few times. J is TRBJ2-3 and V is TRBV9; D is unresolved. This CDR3 has 13 residues. V lost 4 bases and J 4 bases, leaving 10 bases between the germline ends. Germline values: CDR1 SGDLS, CDR2 YYNGEE. CDR3 loop: CASSHRWADTQYF. DNA of the CDR3: TGTGCCAGCAGCCACCGATGGGCAGATACGCAGTATTTT.

The chain uses TRBV2 and TRBJ2-7, with TRBD1 matching 9 bases. V lost 8 bases, J lost 6 bases, and 14 bases stayed unmatched. Germline V gene lookup returns CDR1 SNHLY and CDR2 FYNNEI. The CDR3 runs to 15 residues. CDR3 sequence reads: CASSPIGTGRSEQYV. CDR3 nucleotide sequence: TGTGCCAGCTCCCCAATCGGGACAGGGAGGTCCGAGCAGTACGTC.

This sequence joins TRBV6-1 and TRBJ2-4; 11 nucleotides align to TRBD2. V lost 7 bases and J lost 0; bases outside the gene matches: 5. This CDR3 comprises 16 residues. Germline CDR1 and CDR2: MNHNS and SASEGT. This CDR3 is CASIPSGGQAKNIQYF. The CDR3 DNA reads TGTGCCAGCATCCCTAGCGGGGGGCAAGCCAAAAACATTCAGTACTTC.

The rearrangement joins TRBV6-2 or TRBV6-3 to TRBJ2-7, with 7 nucleotides matching TRBD2. CDR3 length: 16 residues. Trimming removed 0 bases from V and 0 bases from J; junction bases left unmatched: 5. The germline gives CDR1 MNHEY, CDR2 SVGEGT. The CDR3: CASSYSSRDYSYEQYF. CDR3 sequence (DNA): TGTGCCAGCAGTTACTCGAGTAGGGACTACTCCTACGAGCAGTACTTC.

This chain joins TRBV20-1 and TRBJ2-2; TRBD1 is a possible D gene (6 bases). The CDR3 runs 13 residues. Germline lookup yields CDR1 DFQATT and CDR2 SNEGSKA (reference sequence). V was clipped by 6 bases and J by 7 bases, with 15 bases between them. CDR3 residues: CSATTGTVGELFF. CDR3 nucleotide sequence: TGCAGTGCGACCACAGGGACGGTCGGGGAGCTGTTTTTT.

This clonotype was seen a handful of times. This chain joins TRBV4-3 and TRBJ2-2; 8 bases match TRBD2. CDR1 is LGHNA, CDR2 YSLEER, per germline. The CDR3 contains 15 residues. The trim removed 3 bases at V and 7 bases at J, leaving 7 bases unmatched. In nucleotides, the CDR3 is TGCGCCAGCAGCCAGTACGCGGGGGGTAACGGGGAGCTGTTTTTT. Amino acids: CASSQYAGGNGELFF.

This clonotype has at least ten counts. The chain couples TRBV20-1 to TRBJ1-1; the D gene is possibly TRBD1 (6 bases). The V gene lost 3 bases and the J gene lost 4 bases, with 15 bases spanning the gap. The CDR3 has 14 amino acids. Germline values: CDR1 DFQATT, CDR2 SNEGSKA (reference sequence). CDR3 in amino acids: CSASDYRVITEAFF. CDR3 DNA: TGCAGTGCTAGTGATTACAGGGTCATCACTGAAGCTTTCTTT.

This chain uses TRBV6-2 or TRBV6-3 with TRBJ2-6; 12 nucleotides align to TRBD2. The CDR3 is made up of 19 amino acids. Germline assignment: CDR1 MNHEY and CDR2 SVGEGT. The trim removed 2 bases at V and 0 bases at J, leaving 5 bases unmatched. The CDR3 DNA is TGTGCCAGCAGTTACCCGACTAGCGGGGGAGGCTCTGGGGCCAACGTCCTGACTTTC. Translating gives CASSYPTSGGGSGANVLTF.

CDR3: CSARIVRGILTGELFF. CDR3 sequence (DNA): TGCAGTGCTAGAATCGTGCGGGGGATCTTAACCGGGGAGCTGTTTTTT. The chain employs TRBV20-1 and TRBJ2-2, with 7 bases that match TRBD2. This CDR3 is 16 amino acids long. Looked up from germline, CDR1 is DFQATT and CDR2 is SNEGSKA (reference sequence). The V and J ends lost 2 bases and 5 bases, in that order; junction bases with no gene match: 11.

The CDR3 reads CASRERGQDGYTF. In DNA form, the CDR3 reads TGTGCCAGCAGAGAAAGGGGACAAGATGGCTACACCTTC. The chain recombines TRBV12-3 or TRBV12-4 with TRBJ1-2, with a tentative D call TRBD1 (6 bases). Trimming took 6 bases from V and 6 from J, leaving 14 bases between them. This CDR3 spans 13 amino acids.

This clonotype was observed a few times. V gene TRBV12-3 or TRBV12-4 combines with J gene TRBJ2-1, with 8 bases aligning to TRBD2. V lost 6 bases, J lost 3 bases, and 7 bases stayed unmatched. The CDR3 contains 15 residues. CDR3 sequence (DNA): TGTGCCAGCAGCCCGGGCGGGGGGCGCTACAATGAGCAGTTCTTC. The encoded protein is CASSPGGGRYNEQFF.

CDR3 sequence reads: CASGDRPNTEAFF. CDR3 bases: TGCGCCAGCGGGGACAGGCCGAACACTGAAGCTTTCTTT. The V and J genes are TRBV5-1 and TRBJ1-1; 8 nucleotides line up with TRBD1. The CDR3 length is 13 residues. Germline V CDR1 and CDR2: SGHRS, YFSETQ. The junction had 3 bases not matched to a gene; V was cut back by 7 bases and J by 1 base.

This clonotype was seen many times. The gene calls are TRBV11-2 and TRBJ2-3; D is unresolved. V was clipped by 1 base and J by 5 bases, with 10 bases between them. The CDR3 length is 14 residues. The germline V gene encodes CDR1 SGHAT and CDR2 FQNNGV. The CDR3 nucleotides read TGTGCCAGCAGCTTAGCGTCGCCTAAAGATACGCAGTATTTT. Protein sequence: CASSLASPKDTQYF.

The chain uses TRBV19 and TRBJ2-5, with D maybe TRBD2 (6 bases). Per the germline V gene, CDR1 is LNHDA and CDR2 is SQIVND (reference sequence). The CDR3 contains 14 residues. V was cut by 3 bases and J by 1 base, with 9 bases left in between. CDR3 residues: CASSIGGSQETQYF. In DNA form, the CDR3 reads TGTGCCAGTAGTATTGGGGGGTCCCAAGAGACCCAGTACTTC.

This clonotype appeared a few times. V gene TRBV7-9 combines with J gene TRBJ2-7; D might be TRBD1 (5 bases). Germline values: CDR1 SEHNR, CDR2 FQNEAQ (reference sequence). This CDR3 spans 12 amino acids. Trimming removed 3 bases from V and 5 bases from J, with 8 bases in between. CDR3 nucleotide sequence: TGTGCCAGCAGCTTGGTAGGGGACGAGCAGTACTTC. It is translated as CASSLVGDEQYF.

This clonotype occurred a few times. This sequence joins TRBV12-3 or TRBV12-4 and TRBJ1-2, with 9 bases identical to TRBD1. The CDR3 has 16 residues. V was clipped by 6 bases and J by 2 bases; unmatched bases: 10. CDR3 sequence reads: CASRKARDRENYGYTF. CDR3 in DNA: TGTGCCAGCAGGAAAGCCCGGGACAGGGAGAACTATGGCTACACCTTC.

The chain recombines TRBV12-3 or TRBV12-4 with TRBJ2-6; 7 nucleotides agree with TRBD2. J gave up 0 bases and V 8 bases, and 7 bases lay outside the gene matches. The CDR3 has 16 amino acids. The CDR3 DNA reads as TGTGCCAGCCGCGCGGGCGGGGGCTCTGGGGCCAACGTCCTGACTTTC. Protein sequence: CASRAGGGSGANVLTF.